This is a list of T cell receptor beta chains from one sample in a study of blood T cell repertoires in COVID-19. Data came from immunoSEQ multiplex PCR; TCRdb stores just in-frame clones and leaves some out. The sample includes under 350,000 clones, approximately 83% seen only once; the top ten take about 4%. The sample comprised PBMCs or T cells enriched from blood (not recorded which). Receptors originate from a woman between 40 and 50 years old with acute COVID-19. The CDR3 runs from the conserved cysteine through the conserved F or W. A D gene is named only where the DNA matches it firmly. The listing skips clone size in some rows; elsewhere it reads once, few, many or a size class.

>TRBJ1-6|TRBV21-1|.|.
TGTGCCAGCAGCACTTTCGGGACAGCCCATTATAATTCACCCCTCCACTTT
CASSTFGTAHYNSPLHF
>TRBJ1-3|TRBV12-3/TRBV12-4|TRBD1|.
TGTGCCAGCAGTTTGGCAGGGGGGAACACCATATATTTT
CASSLAGGNTIYF
>TRBJ1-2|TRBV14|.|.
TGTGCCAGCAGCCAACAGGCGTATGGCTACACCTTC
CASSQQAYGYTF
>TRBJ1-3|TRBV12-5|.|.
TGTGCTAGTGGTTACCAAAGACAGTCGGTGGGCTCTGGAAACACCATATATTTT
CASGYQRQSVGSGNTIYF
>TRBJ1-2|TRBV28|.|.
TGTGCCAGCAGTGTATGGGTCGGGGGGCCCTATGGCTACACCTTC
CASSVWVGGPYGYTF
>TRBJ2-1|TRBV6-1|.|.
TGTGCCAGCAGTGAAAAGATAGCCTACAATGAGCAGTTCTTC
CASSEKIAYNEQFF
>TRBJ1-1|TRBV19|.|.
TGTGCCAGTAGTATTATGTGGAGGAACACTGAAGCTTTCTTT
CASSIMWRNTEAFF
>TRBJ2-1|TRBV28|TRBD2|.
TGTGCCAGCAGTTTCGGAAAGAGCGGGAGGATTAACAATGAGCAGTTCTTC
CASSFGKSGRINNEQFF
>TRBJ1-3|TRBV6-5|TRBD1|.
TGTGCCAGCGGCTCGGGGACAGCGGCTGGAAACACCATATATTTT
CASGSGTAAGNTIYF
>TRBJ1-5|TRBV12-3/TRBV12-4|.|.
TGTGCCAGCAGGGGACAAGATCATCAGCCCCAGCATTTT
CASRGQDHQPQHF
>TRBJ2-3|TRBV24-1|TRBD1|.
TGTGCCACCAGTGGACAGGGGAGAGGTAATACGCAGTATTTT
CATSGQGRGNTQYF
>TRBJ2-1|TRBV12-5|.|.
TGTGCTAGTGGTTCCGCGTTGGGCTACTACAATGAGCAGTTCTTC
CASGSALGYYNEQFF
>TRBJ2-3|TRBV20-1|TRBD2|.
TGCAGTGCTAGTCCGACTAGCACGCAGTATTTT
CSASPTSTQYF
>TRBJ1-2|TRBV5-8|.|.
TGTGCCAGCAGCGGAACAGGGTCGGTTGGCTACACCTTC
CASSGTGSVGYTF
>TRBJ2-5|TRBV7-2|.|.
TGTGCCAGCAGCTGGACTAACCAAGAGACCCAGTACTTC
CASSWTNQETQYF
>TRBJ2-7|TRBV28|TRBD1|.
TGTGCCAGCAAGGGGGGACAGGGGTCAGCCTACGAGCAGTACTTC
CASKGGQGSAYEQYF
>TRBJ2-2|TRBV7-9|.|.
TGTGCCAGCAGCTTAGAGAGGGTGAACACCGGGGAGCTGTTTTTT
CASSLERVNTGELFF
>TRBJ2-3|TRBV7-9|.|.
TGTGCCAGCAGCTTCTTATCGCTAGGCTCTGCGGGGGATACGCAGTATTTT
CASSFLSLGSAGDTQYF
>TRBJ2-3|TRBV13|TRBD2|.
TGTGCCAGCAGCTGGGGGACTAGCGTGGCAGATACGCAGTATTTT
CASSWGTSVADTQYF
>TRBJ1-2|TRBV29-1|.|.
TGCAGCGTTGAAGCCGCAGACAGCTATGGCTACACCTTC
CSVEAADSYGYTF
>TRBJ2-1|TRBV11-3|TRBD2|.
TGTGCCAGCAGCTCAGGACTAGCGGGCCGGTACAATGAGCAGTTCTTC
CASSSGLAGRYNEQFF
>TRBJ1-4|TRBV19|.|.
TGTGCCAGTAGTATAGCGAACGCCGCGGCTAATGAAAAACTGTTTTTT
CASSIANAAANEKLFF
>TRBJ1-1|TRBV4-1|TRBD1|few
TGCGCCAGCAGCCAAGAGCCCGACAGGGGGTACACTGAAGCTTTCTTT
CASSQEPDRGYTEAFF
>TRBJ1-1|TRBV5-1|.|.
TGCGCCAGCAGCTTTCTCGGGGCGGGGGTGAACACTGAAGCTTTCTTT
CASSFLGAGVNTEAFF
>TRBJ1-1|TRBV7-9|TRBD1|.
TGTGCCAGCAGCTTAGCGCAGACAGGGTGGGCTTTCTTT
CASSLAQTGWAFF
>TRBJ1-2|TRBV7-2|.|.
TGTGCCAGCAGCTCAGACAGCTTCTATGGCTACACCTTC
CASSSDSFYGYTF
>TRBJ2-1|TRBV7-9|.|.
TGTGCCAGCAGCCCCCCCGGGCTTGGCAGGGTGGTCAATGAGCAGTTCTTC
CASSPPGLGRVVNEQFF
>TRBJ1-5|TRBV7-4|.|.
TGTGCCAGCAGCTTAGCACCGGGACACAATCAGCTGCAAAATCAGCCCCAGCATTTT
CASSLAPGHNQLQNQPQHF
>TRBJ2-5|TRBV5-1|TRBD2|.
TGCGCCAGCAGCTTGTCGGGTAGCGGGGGCCAAGAGACCCAGTACTTC
CASSLSGSGGQETQYF
>TRBJ2-1|TRBV28|TRBD2|.
TGTGCCAGCAGTCTACAGGGTTTGCGGGAGGGCGGAAATGAGCAGTTCTTC
CASSLQGLREGGNEQFF
>TRBJ1-6|TRBV15|.|.
TGTGCCACCAGCAGAGATCCAGGGGCAGGTAATTCACCCCTCCACTTT
CATSRDPGAGNSPLHF
>TRBJ2-1|TRBV15|TRBD1|.
TGTGCCACCAGTCCGGACAGGGGATGGGACAATGAGCAGTTCTTC
CATSPDRGWDNEQFF